The 5 T cell receptor beta chains below all came from one sample that was sequenced in a study of T-cell memory formation after mild COVID-19 (dated by TCRdb to the early 2020s). The library came from 5' RACE. Instrument on record: Illumina NovaSeq 6000. The public sequencing data were trimmed at Q25 with fastp and processed into clonotypes with MiXCR by TCRdb, which kept only in-frame beta chains. Here each entry gathers all rows of one CDR3 protein and keeps the most common genes and DNA. The sample has about 340,000 distinct CDR3 sequences on record, around 15% of them singletons. The leading ten clones occupy roughly a fifth of the sample. Sequencing was done on a sample of PBMCs or a T cell subset sorted from them (not recorded which). Receptor source: a man between 18 and 35 years old who had mild COVID-19 (a few samples of this study predate the infection). The sample titles of this study are shuffled in the database, so cell type and time point are left out; the donor was told from shared clones.

The sample holds a few counts of this clonotype. The CDR3 DNA reads TGCGCCAGCAGCCAAGAGGAGAGAGAACCCTACGAGCAGTACGTC. This translates into CASSQEEREPYEQYV. V and J are TRBV4-1 and TRBJ2-7; D is uncertain. Trimming removed 0 bases from V and 2 bases from J, with 11 bases in between. The CDR3 consists of 15 residues. Germline assignment: CDR1 MGHRA and CDR2 YSYEKL.

This clonotype was counted only a few times. The chain recombines TRBV7-9 with TRBJ2-7, with D maybe TRBD2 (5 bases). The germline V gene encodes CDR1 SEHNR and CDR2 FQNEAQ (reference sequence). With 4 bases removed from V and 4 bases from J, the gap between germline ends came to 8 bases. This CDR3 region has 12 residues. CDR3 coding DNA: TGTGCCAGCAGCTCAACGGGGTACGAGCAGTACGTC. This codes for CASSSTGYEQYV.

The J gene is TRBJ1-2, the V gene TRBV28; TRBD1 matches 7 bases. V was pared by 6 bases and J by 2 bases, with 9 bases of the junction left unmatched. Germline V gives CDR1 MDHEN, CDR2 SYDVKM. This CDR3 is built from 15 residues. The CDR3: CASRDQDRPNYGYTF. CDR3 coding DNA: TGTGCCAGCAGGGACCAGGACAGGCCCAACTATGGCTACACCTTC.

In its sample, this clonotype was seen a few times. The chain is built from TRBV11-2 and TRBJ2-3; TRBD2 matches 8 bases. In germline, CDR1 is SGHAT, CDR2 FQNNGV. The CDR3 loop spans 15 amino acids. V shed 1 base, J shed 5 bases, and the junction held 5 bases outside the gene matches. In DNA, the CDR3 is TGTGCCAGCAGCTTAGTCGGGGGGGCAGTAGATACGCAGTATTTT. It encodes CASSLVGGAVDTQYF.

This clonotype was observed at least ten times. At one end the junction does not follow the germline gene, possibly because of a read error. The CDR3 reads CASSLPTGSLIF. The DNA of the CDR3 is TGTGCCAGCAGCTTACCGACAGGGTCTCTGATCTTT. The rearrangement joins TRBV7-2 to TRBJ1-1; 7 bases line up with TRBD1. Per germline, CDR1 SGHTA and CDR2 FQGNSA. This CDR3 comprises 12 residues.